This TCR beta chain was sequenced in a study of technical replicates of blood from a few donors. Assay: immunoSEQ multiplex PCR; the TCRdb copy retains only in-frame clones and omits some. The top ten clones hold 0.2% to 0.25% of a sample with more than 90,000 clones, approximately 96% of them seen once. Per the germline V gene, CDR1 is SNHLY and CDR2 is FYNNEI. The CDR3 spans 13 residues. V lost 7 bases to trimming and J lost 4 bases, with 11 bases between them. The source of this sequence is a human donor in good health. This chain connects TRBV2 to TRBJ2-1; unclear D gene. The specimen was T cells isolated from PBMCs. The CDR3, as DNA: TGTGCCAGCAACGTCTTCAGTTACAATGAGCAGTTCTTC. It translates to CASNVFSYNEQFF.